This is a list of T cell receptor beta chains from one sample in a study of blood T cell repertoires in COVID-19. Assay: immunoSEQ multiplex PCR; the TCRdb copy retains only in-frame clones and omits some. The sample records 300,000 to 450,000 clones, over 75% being singletons. Source material: PBMCs or T cells enriched from blood (not recorded which). The source of these receptors is a man aged 25 to 40 who had recovered from COVID-19. The CDR3 runs from the conserved cysteine through the conserved F or W. Each record gives: D gene, J gene, V gene, clone size, CDR3 DNA, CDR3 protein. The D gene is left open where the match is weak. Where a row states a size, it is once, few, many or the class of an expanded clone; other rows omit it.

d_gene: TRBD2; j_gene: TRBJ2-7; v_gene: TRBV9; abundance: NA; CDR3nt: TGTGCCAGCAGCGTAGGGACTAGCGGGGCCTACGAGCAGTACTTC; CDR3aa: CASSVGTSGAYEQYF
d_gene: NA; j_gene: TRBJ2-3; v_gene: TRBV4-3; abundance: once; CDR3nt: TGCGCCAGCAGCCAAGCTTCGGGGGCAGATACGCAGTATTTT; CDR3aa: CASSQASGADTQYF
d_gene: NA; j_gene: TRBJ2-1; v_gene: TRBV7-8; abundance: NA; CDR3nt: TGTGCCAGCAGCGTACAGTGGAACAATGAGCAGTTCTTC; CDR3aa: CASSVQWNNEQFF
d_gene: TRBD1; j_gene: TRBJ1-6; v_gene: TRBV27; abundance: once; CDR3nt: TGTGCCAGCAGCCCGGGACAGTCCAATTCACCCCTCCACTTT; CDR3aa: CASSPGQSNSPLHF
d_gene: NA; j_gene: TRBJ1-6; v_gene: TRBV7-9; abundance: NA; CDR3nt: TGTGCCAGCAGCTTAGCGCGGGGTCGGTCACCCCTCCACTTT; CDR3aa: CASSLARGRSPLHF
d_gene: TRBD1; j_gene: TRBJ1-2; v_gene: TRBV12-3/TRBV12-4; abundance: NA; CDR3nt: TGTGCCAGCAGTCCAGACAGGGGCTATGGCTACACCTTC; CDR3aa: CASSPDRGYGYTF
d_gene: NA; j_gene: TRBJ2-7; v_gene: TRBV4-2; abundance: NA; CDR3nt: TGTGCCAGCAGCCAAGTTTGGACAACCTACGAGCAGTACTTC; CDR3aa: CASSQVWTTYEQYF
d_gene: NA; j_gene: TRBJ1-1; v_gene: TRBV7-2; abundance: NA; CDR3nt: TGTGCCAGCAGCCCCTGGAACAGCAACACTGAAGCTTTCTTT; CDR3aa: CASSPWNSNTEAFF
d_gene: TRBD2; j_gene: TRBJ2-3; v_gene: TRBV5-1; abundance: NA; CDR3nt: TGCGCCAGCAGCTTGGGAGCGGGGGGGCAGGCAGATACGCAGTATTTT; CDR3aa: CASSLGAGGQADTQYF
d_gene: NA; j_gene: TRBJ1-2; v_gene: TRBV5-6; abundance: NA; CDR3nt: TGTGCCAGCAGCTTGTGGTGGGAGGCCTATGGCTACACCTTC; CDR3aa: CASSLWWEAYGYTF
d_gene: NA; j_gene: TRBJ2-5; v_gene: TRBV5-4; abundance: NA; CDR3nt: TGTGCCAGCAGCTTGGCCGCTTCAGGAATAGAGACCCAGTACTTC; CDR3aa: CASSLAASGIETQYF
d_gene: TRBD1; j_gene: TRBJ2-3; v_gene: TRBV5-1; abundance: NA; CDR3nt: TGCGCCAGCAGCTTAGGGACAGGGGGCACAGATACGCAGTATTTT; CDR3aa: CASSLGTGGTDTQYF
d_gene: TRBD1; j_gene: TRBJ1-2; v_gene: TRBV15; abundance: NA; CDR3nt: TGTGCCACCAGCGGGACCTTGACAGGGTCTGGCTACACCTTC; CDR3aa: CATSGTLTGSGYTF
d_gene: NA; j_gene: TRBJ1-2; v_gene: TRBV7-8; abundance: NA; CDR3nt: TGTGCCAGCAGCCTCGGGACAATAGGGCATGGCTACACCTTC; CDR3aa: CASSLGTIGHGYTF
d_gene: TRBD1; j_gene: TRBJ2-1; v_gene: TRBV27; abundance: once; CDR3nt: TGTGCCAGCAGTCCCTCCACAGGGGCCAATGAGCAGTTCTTC; CDR3aa: CASSPSTGANEQFF
d_gene: NA; j_gene: TRBJ1-3; v_gene: TRBV5-6; abundance: NA; CDR3nt: TGTGCCAGCAGCTTGGCAGGGCCCTCTGGAAACACCATATATTTT; CDR3aa: CASSLAGPSGNTIYF
d_gene: NA; j_gene: TRBJ2-3; v_gene: TRBV12-5; abundance: NA; CDR3nt: TGTGCTAGTGGTTTCGGAGATACGCAGTATTTT; CDR3aa: CASGFGDTQYF
d_gene: NA; j_gene: TRBJ2-1; v_gene: TRBV10-1; abundance: NA; CDR3nt: TGCGCCAGCAGTACAGGGAGATCCTACAATGAGCAGTTCTTC; CDR3aa: CASSTGRSYNEQFF
d_gene: NA; j_gene: TRBJ1-1; v_gene: TRBV6-2/TRBV6-3; abundance: NA; CDR3nt: TGTGCCAGCAGTTACTCGACAGGAGGCCCCATGAACACTGAAGCTTTCTTT; CDR3aa: CASSYSTGGPMNTEAFF
d_gene: TRBD1; j_gene: TRBJ1-2; v_gene: TRBV6-5; abundance: NA; CDR3nt: TGTGCCAGCAGTTATCCACCTTCCGGGACAGGGGGCTACACCTTC; CDR3aa: CASSYPPSGTGGYTF
d_gene: TRBD2; j_gene: TRBJ2-7; v_gene: TRBV6-5; abundance: NA; CDR3nt: TGTGCCAGCAGATATGGGACTAGCGGAAGCTACGAGCAGTACTTC; CDR3aa: CASRYGTSGSYEQYF
d_gene: NA; j_gene: TRBJ1-1; v_gene: TRBV7-8; abundance: NA; CDR3nt: TGTGCCAGCAGCTTAGTCGGGGGGAACACTGAAGCTTTCTTT; CDR3aa: CASSLVGGNTEAFF
d_gene: TRBD1; j_gene: TRBJ1-4; v_gene: TRBV24-1; abundance: NA; CDR3nt: TGTGCCACCAGTGATTTGCCCGGGACAGGTAATAGTCGACTGTTTTTT; CDR3aa: CATSDLPGTGNSRLFF
d_gene: NA; j_gene: TRBJ1-2; v_gene: TRBV2; abundance: NA; CDR3nt: TGTGCCAGCAACCCGGATACAGTTAACTATGGCTACACCTTC; CDR3aa: CASNPDTVNYGYTF
d_gene: TRBD1; j_gene: TRBJ1-2; v_gene: TRBV6-5; abundance: NA; CDR3nt: TGTGCCAGCAGTTCCAACGACAGGGCATATGGCTACACCTTC; CDR3aa: CASSSNDRAYGYTF
d_gene: TRBD2; j_gene: TRBJ2-6; v_gene: TRBV2; abundance: NA; CDR3nt: TGTGCCAGCATGGGGAGGGACCTCTCTGGGGCCAACGTCCTGACTTTC; CDR3aa: CASMGRDLSGANVLTF
d_gene: TRBD2; j_gene: TRBJ2-1; v_gene: TRBV4-2; abundance: NA; CDR3nt: TGTGCCAGCAGCCAAGCGGGGCTAGCGGTCGACAATGAGCAGTTCTTC; CDR3aa: CASSQAGLAVDNEQFF
d_gene: NA; j_gene: TRBJ2-1; v_gene: TRBV5-8; abundance: NA; CDR3nt: TGTGCCAGCAGCTTGGGGGGACTGGGTGAGCAGTTCTTC; CDR3aa: CASSLGGLGEQFF